These 3 T cell receptor beta chains were sequenced from one sample in a study of cytomegalovirus exposure and HLA in healthy donors (dated 2017 in TCRdb). The library relied on the immunoSEQ multiplex PCR assay. For the multiplex PCR, a mixture combining 60 forward primers for TCR Vbeta segments and 13 reverse primers for TCR Jbeta segments was used. The table comes from immuneACCESS by way of TCRdb, which keeps in-frame sequences with V and J called. Part of the clones is missing from these tables; in studies checked, under half for an unresolved V gene and the rest for unknown reasons. In this sample the table shows 250,000 to 350,000 clones, 80% to 90% of which occur a single time. Of the sample, roughly 4% is held by the ten largest clones. The material sequenced was PBMCs. These receptors all come from a middle-aged man in good health and CMV-seropositive.

The chain uses TRBV28 and TRBJ2-1; weak D call: TRBD2 (6 bases). Trimming shortened V by 6 bases and J by 8 bases, and 14 bases separated the two germline ends. CDR3 length: 13 amino acids. CDR1 is MDHEN, CDR2 SYDVKM, per germline. The CDR3 region is CASRPGTLDEQFF. In DNA, the CDR3 is TGTGCCAGCAGACCCGGGACTCTCGATGAGCAGTTCTTC.

CDR3 amino acids: CASARRLAGEGTGELFF. The CDR3 DNA reads as TGCGCCAGCGCTCGCAGACTAGCGGGAGAGGGCACCGGGGAGCTGTTTTTT. This sequence joins TRBV4-1 and TRBJ2-2; 12 nucleotides agree with TRBD2. Trimming took 8 bases from V and 4 from J; bases not matched to a gene: 11. Germline CDR1 reads MGHRA; CDR2 reads YSYEKL. The CDR3 is 17 amino acids.

The chain employs TRBV7-2 and TRBJ2-3; 7 bases match TRBD1. Trimming at V came to 1 base and at J to 4 bases, leaving 2 bases not matched to a gene. Germline CDR1 reads SGHTA; CDR2 reads FQGNSA. The CDR3 consists of 14 residues. The CDR3 sequence is CASSLDQGADTQYF. The CDR3 nucleotides are TGTGCCAGCAGCTTAGATCAGGGGGCAGATACGCAGTATTTT.